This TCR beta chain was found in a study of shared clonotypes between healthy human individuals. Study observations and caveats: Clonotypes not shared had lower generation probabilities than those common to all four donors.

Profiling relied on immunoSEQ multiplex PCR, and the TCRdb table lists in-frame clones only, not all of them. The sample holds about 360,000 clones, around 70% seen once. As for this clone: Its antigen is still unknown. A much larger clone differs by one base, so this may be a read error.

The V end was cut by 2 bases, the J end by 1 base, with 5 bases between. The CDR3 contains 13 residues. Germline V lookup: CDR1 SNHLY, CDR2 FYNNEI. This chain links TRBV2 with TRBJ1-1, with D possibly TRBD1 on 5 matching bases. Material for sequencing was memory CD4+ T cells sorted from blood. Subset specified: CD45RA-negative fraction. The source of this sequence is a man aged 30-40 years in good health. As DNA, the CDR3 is TGTGCCAGCAGTGAACAGGGGAACACTGAAGCTTTCTTT. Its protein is CASSEQGNTEAFF.